This T cell receptor beta chain was sequenced during a study of T cell repertoires in cytomegalovirus infection. About this clonotype itself: The target antigen is unknown.

TCRdb re-called the reads with MiXCR, one entry per CDR3 protein. The sample contains 700,000 to 900,000 distinct CDR3 sequences, almost 30% of which appear only once. Study-level results: Frequencies of public TCR beta families were cumulated, and this identified carriers of CMV plus the relevant HLA.

Germline lookup yields CDR1 SGHDN and CDR2 FVKESK. With 4 bases removed from V and 4 bases from J, the gap between germline ends came to 8 bases. The CDR3 extends over 13 amino acids. The rearrangement links TRBV14 to TRBJ2-1; D is uncertain. Sample: cultured CD8+ T cells from PBMCs, taken from culture after CMV antigen stimulation. The sequence was obtained from a human donor in good health (CMV status not recorded). Some clones in this sample may be carry-over from other donors' samples. This CDR3 reads CASSPDGYNEQFF. CDR3 DNA: TGTGCCAGCAGCCCGGACGGATACAATGAGCAGTTCTTC.